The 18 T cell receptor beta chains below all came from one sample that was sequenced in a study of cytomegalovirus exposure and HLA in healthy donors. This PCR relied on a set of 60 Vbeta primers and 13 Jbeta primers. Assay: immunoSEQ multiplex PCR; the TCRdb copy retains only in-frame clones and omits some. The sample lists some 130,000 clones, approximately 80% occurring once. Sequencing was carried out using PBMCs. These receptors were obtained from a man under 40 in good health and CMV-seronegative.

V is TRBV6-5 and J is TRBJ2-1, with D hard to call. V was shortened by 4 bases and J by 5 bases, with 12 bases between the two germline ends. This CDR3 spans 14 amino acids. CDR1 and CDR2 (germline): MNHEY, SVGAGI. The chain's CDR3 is CASSLETANNEQFF. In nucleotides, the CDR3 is TGTGCCAGCAGTTTGGAAACAGCCAACAATGAGCAGTTCTTC.

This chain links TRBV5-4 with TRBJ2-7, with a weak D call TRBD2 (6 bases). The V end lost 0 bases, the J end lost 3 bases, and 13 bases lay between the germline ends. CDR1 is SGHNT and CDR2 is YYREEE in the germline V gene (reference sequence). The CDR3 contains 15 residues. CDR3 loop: CASSLGLDGSYEQYF. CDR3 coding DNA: TGTGCCAGCAGCTTGGGACTAGACGGTAGCTACGAGCAGTACTTC.

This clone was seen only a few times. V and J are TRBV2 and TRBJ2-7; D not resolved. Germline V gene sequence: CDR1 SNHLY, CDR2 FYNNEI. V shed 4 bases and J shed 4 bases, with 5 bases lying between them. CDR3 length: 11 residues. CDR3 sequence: CASSGVYEQYF. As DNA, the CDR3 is TGTGCCAGCAGTGGAGTATACGAGCAGTACTTC.

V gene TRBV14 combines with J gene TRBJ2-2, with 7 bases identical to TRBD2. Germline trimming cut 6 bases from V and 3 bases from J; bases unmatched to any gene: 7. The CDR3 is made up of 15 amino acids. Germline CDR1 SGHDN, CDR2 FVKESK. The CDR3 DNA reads TGTGCCAGCAGTGGTCTAGCGGACTACACCGGGGAGCTGTTTTTT. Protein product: CASSGLADYTGELFF.

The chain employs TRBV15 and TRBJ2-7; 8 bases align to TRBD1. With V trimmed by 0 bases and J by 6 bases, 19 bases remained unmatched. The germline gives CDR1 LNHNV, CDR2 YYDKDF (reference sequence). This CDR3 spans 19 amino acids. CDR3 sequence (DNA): TGTGCCACCAGCAGAGATCGGCCATCTCGACAGGGGTTTTTCTCCGAGCAGTACTTC. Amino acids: CATSRDRPSRQGFFSEQYF.

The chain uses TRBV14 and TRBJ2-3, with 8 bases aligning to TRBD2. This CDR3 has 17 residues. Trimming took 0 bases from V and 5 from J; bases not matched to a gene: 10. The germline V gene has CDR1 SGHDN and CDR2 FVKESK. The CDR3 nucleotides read TGTGCCAGCAGCCAAGAAGAGGTAGCGGGATTGGAAGATACGCAGTATTTT. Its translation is CASSQEEVAGLEDTQYF.

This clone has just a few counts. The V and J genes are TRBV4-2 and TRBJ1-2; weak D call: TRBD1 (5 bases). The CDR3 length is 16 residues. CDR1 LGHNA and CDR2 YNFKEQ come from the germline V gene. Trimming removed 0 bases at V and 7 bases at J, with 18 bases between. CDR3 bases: TGTGCCAGCAGCCAAGATTATGGGGGGGAGGTCGGTGGCTACACCTTC. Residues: CASSQDYGGEVGGYTF.

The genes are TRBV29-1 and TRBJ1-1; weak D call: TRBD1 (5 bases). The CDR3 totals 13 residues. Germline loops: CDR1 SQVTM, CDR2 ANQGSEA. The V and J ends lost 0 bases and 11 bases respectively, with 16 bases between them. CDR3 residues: CSVEDLSPGMAFF. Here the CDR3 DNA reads TGCAGCGTTGAAGATCTTTCGCCAGGGATGGCTTTCTTT.

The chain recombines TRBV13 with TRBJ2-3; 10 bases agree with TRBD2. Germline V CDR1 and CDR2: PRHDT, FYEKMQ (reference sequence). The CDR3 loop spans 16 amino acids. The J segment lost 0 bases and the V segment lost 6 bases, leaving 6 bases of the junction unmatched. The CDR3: CASRRTSGASTDTQYF. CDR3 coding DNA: TGTGCCAGCAGGCGGACTAGCGGAGCTAGCACAGATACGCAGTATTTT.

CDR3 region: CAWAGARGQPQHF. CDR3 in DNA: TGTGCCTGGGCGGGGGCGCGGGGTCAGCCCCAGCATTTT. The V gene is TRBV30, the J gene TRBJ1-5, with a tentative D call TRBD1 (6 bases). V was clipped by 5 bases and J by 6 bases, with 14 bases between them. Germline lookup yields CDR1 GTSNPN and CDR2 SVGIG (reference sequence). This CDR3 contains 13 residues.

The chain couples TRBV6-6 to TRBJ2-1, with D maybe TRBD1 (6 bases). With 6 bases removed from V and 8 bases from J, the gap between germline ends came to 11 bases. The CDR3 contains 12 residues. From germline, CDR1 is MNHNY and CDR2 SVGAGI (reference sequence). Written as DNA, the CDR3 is TGTGCCAGCAGCCAACAGGGATATGAGCAGTTCTTC. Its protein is CASSQQGYEQFF.

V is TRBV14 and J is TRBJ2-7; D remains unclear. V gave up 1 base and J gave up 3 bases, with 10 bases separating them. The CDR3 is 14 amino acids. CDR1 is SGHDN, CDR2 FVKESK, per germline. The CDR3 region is CASSQVSSHYEQYF. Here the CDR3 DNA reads TGTGCCAGCAGCCAAGTATCTAGTCACTACGAGCAGTACTTC. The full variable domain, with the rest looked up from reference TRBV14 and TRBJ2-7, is EAGVTQFPSHSVIEKGQTVTLRCDPISGHDNLYWYRRVMGKEIKFLLHFVKESKQDESGMPNNRFLAERTGGTYSTLKVQPAELEDSGVYFCASSQVSSHYEQYFGPGTRLTVT.

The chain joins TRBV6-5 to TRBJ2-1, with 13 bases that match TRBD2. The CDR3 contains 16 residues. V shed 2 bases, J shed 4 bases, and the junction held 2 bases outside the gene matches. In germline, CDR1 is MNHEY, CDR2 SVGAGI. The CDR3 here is CASSYGTSGTYNEQFF. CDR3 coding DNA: TGTGCCAGCAGTTACGGGACTAGCGGGACTTACAATGAGCAGTTCTTC.

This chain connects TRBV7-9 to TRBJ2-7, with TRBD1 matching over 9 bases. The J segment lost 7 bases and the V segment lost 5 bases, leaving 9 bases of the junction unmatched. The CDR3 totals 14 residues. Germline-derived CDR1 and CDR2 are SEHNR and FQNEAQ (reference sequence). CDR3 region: CASSLRTGVGEQYF. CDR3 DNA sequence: TGTGCCAGCAGCCTCCGGACAGGGGTTGGGGAGCAGTACTTC.

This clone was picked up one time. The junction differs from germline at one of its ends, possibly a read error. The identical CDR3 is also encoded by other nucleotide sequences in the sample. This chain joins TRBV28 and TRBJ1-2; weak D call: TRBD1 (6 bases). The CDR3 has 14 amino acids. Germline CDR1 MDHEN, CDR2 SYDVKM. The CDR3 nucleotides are TGTGCCACCGGGGGGGGCACGACTAACTACGGCTACACCTTC. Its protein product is CATGGGTTNYGYTF.

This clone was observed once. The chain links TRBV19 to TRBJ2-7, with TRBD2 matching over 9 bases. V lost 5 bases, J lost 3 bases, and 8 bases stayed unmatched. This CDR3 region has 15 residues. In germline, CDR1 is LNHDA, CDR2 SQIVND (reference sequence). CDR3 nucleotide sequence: TGTGCCAGTAGTCCGTCGGGACTAGCCTTCTACGAGCAGTACTTC. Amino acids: CASSPSGLAFYEQYF.

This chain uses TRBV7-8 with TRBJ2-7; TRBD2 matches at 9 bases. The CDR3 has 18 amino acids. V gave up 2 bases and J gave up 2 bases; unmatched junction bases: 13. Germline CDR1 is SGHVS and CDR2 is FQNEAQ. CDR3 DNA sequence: TGTGCCAGCAGCTTAACGGGGTTAGCGGGAGTGAGACCCTACGAGCAGTACTTC. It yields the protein CASSLTGLAGVRPYEQYF.

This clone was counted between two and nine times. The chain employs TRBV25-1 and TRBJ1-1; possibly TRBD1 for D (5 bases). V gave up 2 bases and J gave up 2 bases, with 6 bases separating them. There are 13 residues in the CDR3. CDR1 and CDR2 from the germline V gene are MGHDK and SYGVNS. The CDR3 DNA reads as TGTGCCAGCAGTGAACAGGGAAACACTGAAGCTTTCTTT. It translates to CASSEQGNTEAFF.